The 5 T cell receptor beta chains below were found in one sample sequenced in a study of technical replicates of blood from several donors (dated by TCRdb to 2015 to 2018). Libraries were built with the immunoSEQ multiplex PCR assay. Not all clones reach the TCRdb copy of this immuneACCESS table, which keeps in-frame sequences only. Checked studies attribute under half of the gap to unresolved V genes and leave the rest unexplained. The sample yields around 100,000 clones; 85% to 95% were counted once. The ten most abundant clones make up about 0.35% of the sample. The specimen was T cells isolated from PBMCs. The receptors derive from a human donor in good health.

The CDR3 is CASSQITSGSSDTQYF. The CDR3 nucleotides read TGTGCCAGCAGCCAAATAACTAGCGGGAGTTCAGATACGCAGTATTTT. This chain joins TRBV14 and TRBJ2-3, with TRBD2 matching over 11 bases. CDR3 length: 16 amino acids. Unmatched junction bases numbered 5, after V lost 2 bases and J lost 4 bases. CDR1 and CDR2 from the germline V gene are SGHDN and FVKESK.

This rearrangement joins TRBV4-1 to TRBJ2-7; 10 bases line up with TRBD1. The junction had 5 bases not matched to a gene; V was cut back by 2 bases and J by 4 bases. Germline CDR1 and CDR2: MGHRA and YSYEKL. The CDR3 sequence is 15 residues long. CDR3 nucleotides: TGCGCCAGCAGCCAATCCGGGACAGGGGTTTACGAGCAGTACTTC. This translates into CASSQSGTGVYEQYF.

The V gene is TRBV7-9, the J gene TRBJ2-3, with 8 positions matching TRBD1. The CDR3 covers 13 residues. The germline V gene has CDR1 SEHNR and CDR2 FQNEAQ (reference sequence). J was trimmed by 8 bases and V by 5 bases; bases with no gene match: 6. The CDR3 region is CASSQDRGGTQYF. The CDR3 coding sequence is TGTGCCAGCAGCCAAGACAGGGGTGGTACGCAGTATTTT.

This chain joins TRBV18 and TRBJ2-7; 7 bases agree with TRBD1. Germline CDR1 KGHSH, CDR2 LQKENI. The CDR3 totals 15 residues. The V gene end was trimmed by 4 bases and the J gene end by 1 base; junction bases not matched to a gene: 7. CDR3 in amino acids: CASSLFPGQSYEQYF. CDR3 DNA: TGTGCCAGCTCACTTTTTCCGGGACAGTCCTACGAGCAGTACTTC. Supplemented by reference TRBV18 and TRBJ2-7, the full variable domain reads NAGVMQNPRHLVRRRGQEARLRCSPMKGHSHVYWYRQLPEEGLKFMVYLQKENIIDESGMPKERFSAEFPKEGPSILRIQQVVRGDSAAYFCASSLFPGQSYEQYFGPGTRLTVT.

The CDR3 DNA is TGTGCCAGCAGCACCCCGGGACAGGGGTCTCGGACGCAGTATTTT. Its protein is CASSTPGQGSRTQYF. This chain uses TRBV27 with TRBJ2-3, with 10 bases aligning to TRBD1. Germline V gene lookup returns CDR1 MNHEY and CDR2 SMNVEV (reference sequence). The CDR3 runs 15 residues. Losses at the gene ends were 6 bases for V and 9 bases for J; bases not matched to a gene: 12.